This T cell receptor (beta chain) was captured in a study of control samples from healthy donors and cancer patients. There are 15 residues in the CDR3. The V end lost 1 base, the J end lost 4 bases, and 13 bases lay between the germline ends. The V gene's germline CDR1 is SGHVS and CDR2 FQNEAQ. The table came from immunoSEQ multiplex PCR; TCRdb's copy has only in-frame clones and leaves some out. Of 150,000 to 200,000 clones detected, just over 85% appear once; the ten largest clones hold more than 1.5%. This clone came up once. This TCR was sampled from a man aged 18-30 years in good health. The rearrangement uses TRBV7-8 and TRBJ1-2, with a possible D match to TRBD1 (6 bases). The specimen sequenced was blood. In nucleotides, the CDR3 is TGTGCCAGCAGCTTAGATCAGGGGCCAAGCTATGGCTACACCTTC. It yields the protein CASSLDQGPSYGYTF. The full variable domain, in which reference TRBV7-8 and TRBJ1-2 provide the parts outside the CDR3, is GAGVSQSPRYKVAKRGQDVALRCDPISGHVSLFWYQQALGQGPEFLTYFQNEAQLDKSGLPSDRFFAERPEGSVSTLKIQRTQQEDSAVYLCASSLDQGPSYGYTFGSGTRLTVV.